The entry that follows covers one T cell receptor beta chain sequence. Using a J-beta primer mix together with a sample-barcoded 5' primer, a second PCR was run for about 7 to 12 cycles. In TCRdb, the 5' RACE reads were re-called with MiXCR into one record per CDR3 protein. The data show approximately 760,000 distinct CDR3 sequences, with 25% seen just once and 9.4% held by the top ten. This record comes from a study of blood T cells in healthy people across ages. There are 14 residues in the CDR3. Trimming cost V 0 bases and J 6 bases, with 12 bases left between them. These same records also appear under a second study, on T cells of mothers and their children.

This TCR came from a boy aged 10-17 years in good health. Sample: blood. The chain employs TRBV12-3 or TRBV12-4 and TRBJ2-7, with a weak D call TRBD1 (6 bases). CDR3 sequence: CASSLAGGQGEQYF. The CDR3 coding sequence is TGTGCCAGCAGTTTAGCAGGGGGTCAGGGCGAGCAGTACTTC.